The clone carrying this T cell receptor beta chain has a handful of counts. Its cognate antigen is unknown. Hyperthyroidism, newly diagnosed and lasting under 2 months, affected patients aged 18 to 65. The sample comes from a study of T cells in Graves' hyperthyroidism and ophthalmopathy. Whole-study context: The blood sample was taken at first diagnosis, before treatment began. Study conclusions and caveats: Blood held most thyroid clonotypes expanded above 0.001 frequency. Before onset, ophthalmopathy was predicted by the model a median roughly 6.8 months earlier.

RNA transcripts yielded amplified TCR beta CDR3 regions. RT-PCR in the first round (using the HTBI primer set) targeted the TCR CDR3. TCRdb used MiXCR to reprocess the multiplex PCR reads, holding one entry per CDR3 protein. The sample has around 600,000 distinct CDR3 sequences; around a sixth are singletons. CDR1 SQVTM and CDR2 ANQGSEA come from the germline V gene. The length of the CDR3 is 12 residues. V was pared by 4 bases and J by 5 bases, with 9 bases between. The TCR originated in a woman aged 30 to 39 with Graves' hyperthyroidism. V usage is TRBV29-1 and J usage is TRBJ2-1, with D unresolved. The sequenced sample consisted of blood. CDR3 sequence reads: CSVAVADNEQFF. The CDR3 DNA follows: TGCAGCGTTGCGGTTGCGGACAATGAGCAGTTCTTC.